This TCR beta chain originates from a study of Ad26.COV2.S vaccination and SARS-CoV-2 variants. Study details: Intramuscular Ad26.COV2.S at 5x10^10 or 1x10^11 viral particles.

Generated by immunoSEQ multiplex PCR, the TCRdb table keeps only in-frame clones and is missing some. This sample has a few hundred thousand clones, with around four fifths found just once. The sample's treatment: 19 received Ad26.COV2.S at low or high dose, single or two shots; about 5 received placebo; per-sample allocation not given. Samples were taken on day 63 after the first vaccine or placebo injection. The CDR3 is 18 residues long. J gave up 6 bases and V 0 bases, and 13 bases lay outside the gene matches. Germline V gene sequence: CDR1 SSHAT, CDR2 FNYEAQ (reference sequence). This sample comprised peripheral blood, obtained in a trial of Ad26.COV2.S vaccine versus placebo. V gene TRBV7-7 combines with J gene TRBJ2-2; 7 bases are shared with TRBD2. This TCR was recovered from a person aged 18 to 65 who received the Ad26.COV2.S COVID-19 vaccine or a placebo. The CDR3 region has the DNA TGTGCCAGCAGCTTAGCCCCATTTCCCGCGGGAGTGTCCGGGGAGCTGTTTTTT. Protein sequence: CASSLAPFPAGVSGELFF.